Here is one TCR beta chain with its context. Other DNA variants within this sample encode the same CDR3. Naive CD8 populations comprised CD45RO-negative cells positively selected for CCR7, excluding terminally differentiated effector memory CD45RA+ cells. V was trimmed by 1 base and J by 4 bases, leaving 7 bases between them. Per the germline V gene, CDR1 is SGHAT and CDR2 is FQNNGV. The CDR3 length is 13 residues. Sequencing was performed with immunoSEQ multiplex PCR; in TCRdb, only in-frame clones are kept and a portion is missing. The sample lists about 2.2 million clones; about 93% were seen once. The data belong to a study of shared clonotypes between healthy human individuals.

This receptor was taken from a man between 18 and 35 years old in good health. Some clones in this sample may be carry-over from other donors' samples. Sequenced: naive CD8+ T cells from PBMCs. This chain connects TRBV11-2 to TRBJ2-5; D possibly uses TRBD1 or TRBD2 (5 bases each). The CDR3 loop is CASSLGGRETQYF. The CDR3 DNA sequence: TGTGCCAGCAGCTTAGGGGGGAGAGAGACCCAGTACTTC.